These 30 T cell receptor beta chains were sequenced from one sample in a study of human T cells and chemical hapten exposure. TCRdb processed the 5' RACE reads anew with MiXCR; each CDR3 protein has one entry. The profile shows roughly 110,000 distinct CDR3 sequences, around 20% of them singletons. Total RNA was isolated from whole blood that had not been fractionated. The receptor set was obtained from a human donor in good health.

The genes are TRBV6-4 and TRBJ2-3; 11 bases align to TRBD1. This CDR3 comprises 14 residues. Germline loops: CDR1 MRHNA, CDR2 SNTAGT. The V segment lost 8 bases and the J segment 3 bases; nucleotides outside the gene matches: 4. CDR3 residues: CASGGQGETDTQYF. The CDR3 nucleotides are TGTGCCAGCGGGGGACAGGGGGAAACAGATACGCAGTATTTT.

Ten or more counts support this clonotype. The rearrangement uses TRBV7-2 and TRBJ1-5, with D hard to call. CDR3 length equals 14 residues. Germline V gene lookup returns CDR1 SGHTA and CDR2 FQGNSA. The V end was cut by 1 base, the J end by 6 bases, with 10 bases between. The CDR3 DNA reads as TGTGCCAGCAGCTTAGATGCGGGAAGTCAGCCCCAGCATTTT. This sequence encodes CASSLDAGSQPQHF.

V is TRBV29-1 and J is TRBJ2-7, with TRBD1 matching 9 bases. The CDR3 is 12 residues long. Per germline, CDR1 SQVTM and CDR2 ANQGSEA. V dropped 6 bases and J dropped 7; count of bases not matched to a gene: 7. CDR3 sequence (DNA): TGCAGCGTGCCGGGACAGGGAAGGGAGCAGTACTTC. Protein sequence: CSVPGQGREQYF.

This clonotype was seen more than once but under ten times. This CDR3 reads CASTETGRGSISYEQYF. In nucleotides, the CDR3 is TGTGCCAGCACCGAAACTGGCAGGGGGTCCATCTCCTACGAGCAGTACTTC. This chain connects TRBV28 to TRBJ2-7, with TRBD1 matching over 7 bases. J was trimmed by 0 bases and V by 7 bases; bases with no gene match: 15. Germline V lookup: CDR1 MDHEN, CDR2 SYDVKM. The CDR3 length is 17 residues.

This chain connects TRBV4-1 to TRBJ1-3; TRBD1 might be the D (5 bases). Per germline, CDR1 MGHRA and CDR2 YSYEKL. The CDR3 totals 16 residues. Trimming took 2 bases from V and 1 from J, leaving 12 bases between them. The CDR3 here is CASSQFQGLSGNTIYF. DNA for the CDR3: TGCGCCAGCAGCCAATTCCAGGGTTTGTCTGGAAACACCATATATTTT.

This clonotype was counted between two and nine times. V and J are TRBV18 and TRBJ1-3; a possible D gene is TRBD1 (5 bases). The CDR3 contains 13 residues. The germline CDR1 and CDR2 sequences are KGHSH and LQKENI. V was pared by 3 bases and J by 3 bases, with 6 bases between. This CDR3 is CASSPRDGNTIYF. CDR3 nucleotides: TGTGCCAGCTCACCCAGGGATGGAAACACCATATATTTT.

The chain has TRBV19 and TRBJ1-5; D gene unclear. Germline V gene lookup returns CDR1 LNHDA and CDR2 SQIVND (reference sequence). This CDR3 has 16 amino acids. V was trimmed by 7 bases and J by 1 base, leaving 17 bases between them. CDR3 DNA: TGTGCCAGTACCACCTATGGGCAGGTGAGCAATCAGCCCCAGCATTTT. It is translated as CASTTYGQVSNQPQHF.

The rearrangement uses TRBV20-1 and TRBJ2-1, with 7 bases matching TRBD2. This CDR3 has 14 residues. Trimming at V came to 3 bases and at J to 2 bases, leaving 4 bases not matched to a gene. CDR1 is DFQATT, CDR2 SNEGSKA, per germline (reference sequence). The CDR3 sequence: CSARGLHTYNEQFF. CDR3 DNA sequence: TGCAGTGCTAGGGGACTACACACCTACAATGAGCAGTTCTTC.

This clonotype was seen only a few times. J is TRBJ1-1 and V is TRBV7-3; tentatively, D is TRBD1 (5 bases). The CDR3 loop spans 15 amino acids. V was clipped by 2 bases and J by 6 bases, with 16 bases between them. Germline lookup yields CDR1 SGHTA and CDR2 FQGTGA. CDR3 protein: CASSLGGAPGAEAFF. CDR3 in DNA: TGTGCCAGCAGCTTAGGGGGTGCACCCGGGGCTGAAGCTTTCTTT.

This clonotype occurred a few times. CDR3 loop: CASSFRAGNTGELFF. The CDR3 nucleotides are TGTGCCAGCAGCTTCCGCGCGGGAAACACCGGGGAGCTGTTTTTT. The chain uses TRBV11-3 and TRBJ2-2; a possible D gene is TRBD2 (6 bases). CDR3 size: 15 residues. Looked up from germline, CDR1 is SGHNT and CDR2 is YENEEA. V was shortened by 3 bases and J by 2 bases, with 10 bases between the two germline ends.

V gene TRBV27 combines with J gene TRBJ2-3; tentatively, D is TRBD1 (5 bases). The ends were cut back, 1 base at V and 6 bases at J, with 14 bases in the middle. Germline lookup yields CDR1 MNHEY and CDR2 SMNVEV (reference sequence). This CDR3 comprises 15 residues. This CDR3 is CASSLYTGPPDTQYF. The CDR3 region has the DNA TGTGCCAGCAGTTTATATACAGGACCCCCCGATACGCAGTATTTT.

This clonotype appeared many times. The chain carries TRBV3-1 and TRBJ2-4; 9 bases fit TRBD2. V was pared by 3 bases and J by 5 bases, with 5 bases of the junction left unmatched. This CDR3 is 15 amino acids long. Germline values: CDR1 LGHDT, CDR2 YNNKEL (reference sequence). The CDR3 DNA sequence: TGTGCCAGCAGCCACGTAGCTAGCGGGGAAAACATTCAGTACTTC. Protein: CASSHVASGENIQYF.

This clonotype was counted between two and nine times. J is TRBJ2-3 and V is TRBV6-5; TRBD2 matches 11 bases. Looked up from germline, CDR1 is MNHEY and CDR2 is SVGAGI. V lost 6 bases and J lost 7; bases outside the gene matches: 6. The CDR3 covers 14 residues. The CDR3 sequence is CASSLAGGMNTQYF. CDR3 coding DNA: TGTGCCAGCAGCCTAGCGGGAGGCATGAATACGCAGTATTTT.

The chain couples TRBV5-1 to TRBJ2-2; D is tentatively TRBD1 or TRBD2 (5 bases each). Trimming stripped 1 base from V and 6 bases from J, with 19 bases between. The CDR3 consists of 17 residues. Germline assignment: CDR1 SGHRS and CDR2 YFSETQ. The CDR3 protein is CASSLRSTDLGAGELFF. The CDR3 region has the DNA TGCGCCAGCAGCTTGAGATCGACGGACTTAGGGGCCGGGGAGCTGTTTTTT.

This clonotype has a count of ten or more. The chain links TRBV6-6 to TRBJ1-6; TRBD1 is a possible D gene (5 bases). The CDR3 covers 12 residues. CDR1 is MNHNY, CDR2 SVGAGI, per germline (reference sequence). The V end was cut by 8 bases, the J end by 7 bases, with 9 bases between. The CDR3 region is CASGAGNSPLHF. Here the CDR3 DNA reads TGTGCCAGCGGCGCAGGGAATTCACCCCTCCACTTT.

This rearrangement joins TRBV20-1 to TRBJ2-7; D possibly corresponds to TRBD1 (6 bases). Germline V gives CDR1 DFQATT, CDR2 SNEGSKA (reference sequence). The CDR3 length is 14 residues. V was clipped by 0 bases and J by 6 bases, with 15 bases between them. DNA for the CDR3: TGCAGTGCTAGAGACTCCAATTACAGGGCCGAGCAGTACTTC. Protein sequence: CSARDSNYRAEQYF.

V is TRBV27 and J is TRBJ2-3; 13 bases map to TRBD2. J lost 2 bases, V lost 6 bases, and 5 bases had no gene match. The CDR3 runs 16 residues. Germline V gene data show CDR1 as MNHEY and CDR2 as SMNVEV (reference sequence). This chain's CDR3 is CASRLLAGGSTDTQYF. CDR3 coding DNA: TGTGCCAGCAGACTACTAGCGGGAGGGTCCACAGATACGCAGTATTTT.

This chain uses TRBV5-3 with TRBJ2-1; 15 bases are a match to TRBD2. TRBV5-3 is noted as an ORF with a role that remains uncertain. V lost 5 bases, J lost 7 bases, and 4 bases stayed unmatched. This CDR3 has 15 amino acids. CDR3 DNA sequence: TGTGCCAGAAGTTTTGGACTAGCGGGAGGGAATGAGCAGTTCTTC. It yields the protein CARSFGLAGGNEQFF.

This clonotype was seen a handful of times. The CDR3 is CASSYLPSRNTIYF. The CDR3 nucleotides read TGTGCCAGCAGTTACCTTCCCTCGCGAAACACCATATATTTT. This rearrangement joins TRBV6-5 to TRBJ1-3; D ambiguous. Looked up from germline, CDR1 is MNHEY and CDR2 is SVGAGI. This CDR3 has 14 amino acids. The V and J ends lost 2 bases and 5 bases respectively, with 10 bases between them.

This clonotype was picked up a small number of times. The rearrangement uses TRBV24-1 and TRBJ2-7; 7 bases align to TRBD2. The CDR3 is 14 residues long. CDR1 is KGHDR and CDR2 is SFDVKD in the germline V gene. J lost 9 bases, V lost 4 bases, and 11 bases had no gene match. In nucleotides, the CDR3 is TGTGCCACCAGTGACGTCCGGCGGGAGAAGGTGCAGTACTTC. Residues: CATSDVRREKVQYF.

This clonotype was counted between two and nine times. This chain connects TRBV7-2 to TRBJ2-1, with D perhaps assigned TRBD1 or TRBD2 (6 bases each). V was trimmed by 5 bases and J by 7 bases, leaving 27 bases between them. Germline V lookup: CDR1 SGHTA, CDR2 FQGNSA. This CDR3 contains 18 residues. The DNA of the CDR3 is TGTGCCAGCAGCCCAACAGGGTCCGGAGCGCGTGGAGGGAATGAGCAGTTCTTC. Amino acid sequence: CASSPTGSGARGGNEQFF.

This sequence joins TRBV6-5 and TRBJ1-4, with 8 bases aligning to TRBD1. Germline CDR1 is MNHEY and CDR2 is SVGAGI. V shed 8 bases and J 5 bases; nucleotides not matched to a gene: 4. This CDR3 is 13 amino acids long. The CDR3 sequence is CASRTGLNEKLFF. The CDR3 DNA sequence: TGTGCCAGCCGGACAGGGTTAAATGAAAAACTGTTTTTT.

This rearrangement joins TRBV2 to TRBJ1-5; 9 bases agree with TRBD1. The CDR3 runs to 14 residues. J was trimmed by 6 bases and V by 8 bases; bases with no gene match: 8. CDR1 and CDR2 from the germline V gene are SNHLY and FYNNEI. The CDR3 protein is CASVGTGPFQPQHF. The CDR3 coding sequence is TGTGCCAGCGTCGGGACAGGGCCTTTTCAGCCCCAGCATTTT.

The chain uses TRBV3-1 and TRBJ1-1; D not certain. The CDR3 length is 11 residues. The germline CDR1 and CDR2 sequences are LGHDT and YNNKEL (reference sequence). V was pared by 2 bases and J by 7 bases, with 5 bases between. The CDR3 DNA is TGTGCCAGCAGCCAACGGTTTGAAGCTTTCTTT. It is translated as CASSQRFEAFF. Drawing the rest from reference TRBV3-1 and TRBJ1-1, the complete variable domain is DTAVSQTPKYLVTQMGNDKSIKCEQNLGHDTMYWYKQDSKKFLKIMFSYNNKELIINETVPNRFSPKSPDKAHLNLHINSLELGDSAVYFCASSQRFEAFFGQGTRLTVV.

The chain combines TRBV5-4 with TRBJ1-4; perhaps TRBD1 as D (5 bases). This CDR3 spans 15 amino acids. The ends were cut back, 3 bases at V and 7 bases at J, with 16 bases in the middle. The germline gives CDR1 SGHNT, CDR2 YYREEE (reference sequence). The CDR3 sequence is CASSSVPGPGEKLFF. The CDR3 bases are TGTGCCAGCAGCTCGGTACCGGGACCTGGTGAAAAACTGTTTTTT.

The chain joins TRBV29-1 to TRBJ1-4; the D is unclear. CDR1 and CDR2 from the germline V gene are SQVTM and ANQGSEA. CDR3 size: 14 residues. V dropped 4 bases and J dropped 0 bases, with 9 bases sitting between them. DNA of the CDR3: TGCAGCGTTGGGGCAGCTGCAACTAATGAAAAACTGTTTTTT. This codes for CSVGAAATNEKLFF.

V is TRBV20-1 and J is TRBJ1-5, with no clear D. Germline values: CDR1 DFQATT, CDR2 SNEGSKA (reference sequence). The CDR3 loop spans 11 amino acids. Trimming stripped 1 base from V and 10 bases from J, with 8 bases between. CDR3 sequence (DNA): TGCAGTGCTAGAGGGGGTGAACCCCAGCATTTT. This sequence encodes CSARGGEPQHF.

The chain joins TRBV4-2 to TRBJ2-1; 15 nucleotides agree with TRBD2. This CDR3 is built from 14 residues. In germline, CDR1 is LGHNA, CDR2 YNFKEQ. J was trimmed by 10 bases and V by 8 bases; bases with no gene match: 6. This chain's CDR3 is CASCGLAGGLEQFF. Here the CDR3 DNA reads TGTGCCAGCTGCGGACTAGCGGGAGGGCTAGAGCAGTTCTTC.

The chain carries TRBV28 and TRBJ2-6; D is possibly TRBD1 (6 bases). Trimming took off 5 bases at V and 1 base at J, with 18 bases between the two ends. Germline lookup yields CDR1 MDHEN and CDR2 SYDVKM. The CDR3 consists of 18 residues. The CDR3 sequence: CASSQTGFGASGANVLTF. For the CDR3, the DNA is TGTGCCAGCAGTCAAACAGGGTTCGGCGCGTCTGGGGCCAACGTCCTGACTTTC.

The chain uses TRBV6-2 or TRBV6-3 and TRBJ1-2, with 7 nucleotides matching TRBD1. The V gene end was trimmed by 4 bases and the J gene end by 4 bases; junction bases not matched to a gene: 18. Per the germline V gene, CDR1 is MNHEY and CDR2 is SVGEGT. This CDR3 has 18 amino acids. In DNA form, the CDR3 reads TGTGCCAGCAGTTTCCCCGACAGGGTGGGAGTGAGAGGCTATGGCTACACCTTC. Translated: CASSFPDRVGVRGYGYTF.